The 24 T cell receptor beta chains given below trace back to one sample, sequenced in a study of shared clonotypes between healthy human individuals. Data came from immunoSEQ multiplex PCR; TCRdb stores just in-frame clones and leaves some out. The top ten clones hold under 15% of a sample with under 600,000 clones, about 79% of them seen once. The specimen sequenced was PBMCs. These receptors came from a woman aged 40 to 50 in good health. Some clones in this sample may be carry-over from other donors' samples.

CDR3 amino acids: CASSRRENSPQFF. CDR3 bases: TGTGCCAGCAGCCGGCGGGAAAACTCGCCGCAGTTCTTC. The V gene is TRBV7-9, the J gene TRBJ2-1, with D perhaps TRBD2 (6 bases). CDR1 and CDR2 from the germline V gene are SEHNR and FQNEAQ (reference sequence). V dropped 5 bases and J dropped 12 bases, with 17 bases sitting between them. The CDR3 is 13 residues long.

The V gene is TRBV15, the J gene TRBJ1-4; 12 bases align to TRBD1. Germline CDR1 is LNHNV and CDR2 is YYDKDF (reference sequence). Germline trimming cut 3 bases from V and 4 bases from J; bases unmatched to any gene: 3. The CDR3 is 16 amino acids. The CDR3 nucleotides are TGTGCCACCAGCAGGGGACAGGGGGCGGGTAATGAAAAACTGTTTTTT. It is translated as CATSRGQGAGNEKLFF. Supplemented by reference TRBV15 and TRBJ1-4, the full variable domain reads DAMVIQNPRYQVTQFGKPVTLSCSQTLNHNVMYWYQQKSSQAPKLLFHYYDKDFNNEADTPDNFQSRRPNTSFCFLDIRSPGLGDTAMYLCATSRGQGAGNEKLFFGSGTQLSVL.

V is TRBV29-1 and J is TRBJ2-5, with TRBD1 identical over 7 bases. The V and J ends lost 6 bases and 4 bases, in that order; junction bases with no gene match: 5. Germline lookup yields CDR1 SQVTM and CDR2 ANQGSEA. CDR3 length: 12 amino acids. The DNA for the CDR3 is TGCAGCGTAAAGGGGGCGGGAGAGACCCAGTACTTC. It yields the protein CSVKGAGETQYF.

The chain joins TRBV30 to TRBJ1-3, with no clear D. The CDR3 is 15 amino acids. The ends were cut back, 6 bases at V and 0 bases at J, with 15 bases in the middle. Germline loops: CDR1 GTSNPN, CDR2 SVGIG (reference sequence). CDR3 region: CACTTAGYSGNTIYF. For the CDR3, the DNA is TGTGCCTGCACAACAGCGGGTTACTCTGGAAACACCATATATTTT.

This chain connects TRBV6-5 to TRBJ2-7; D may be TRBD1 (6 bases). Per the germline V gene, CDR1 is MNHEY and CDR2 is SVGAGI. V lost 7 bases, J lost 5 bases, and 15 bases lay in between. The CDR3 loop spans 13 amino acids. The CDR3 region is CASKLRGLDEQYF. In nucleotides, the CDR3 is TGTGCCAGCAAACTCAGGGGTTTGGACGAGCAGTACTTC.

J is TRBJ1-1 and V is TRBV6-4; D may be TRBD1 (6 bases). Looked up from germline, CDR1 is MRHNA and CDR2 is SNTAGT. V was cut by 5 bases and J by 3 bases, with 10 bases left in between. CDR3 size: 13 residues. DNA of the CDR3: TGTGCCAGCAGTATGTACAGGGACACTGAAGCTTTCTTT. Amino acids: CASSMYRDTEAFF.

The chain joins TRBV28 to TRBJ2-1; the match to TRBD2 covers 7 bases. The germline V gene encodes CDR1 MDHEN and CDR2 SYDVKM. Losses at the gene ends were 3 bases for V and 9 bases for J; bases not matched to a gene: 8. The CDR3 consists of 14 residues. CDR3: CASSFRGGSSEQFF. CDR3 coding DNA: TGTGCCAGCAGTTTTAGGGGCGGGAGTTCTGAGCAGTTCTTC. Using reference TRBV28 and TRBJ2-1 for the parts outside the CDR3, the full variable domain is DVKVTQSSRYLVKRTGEKVFLECVQDMDHENMFWYRQDPGLGLRLIYFSYDVKMKEKGDIPEGYSVSREKKERFSLILESASTNQTSMYLCASSFRGGSSEQFFGPGTRLTVL.

The chain uses TRBV5-4 and TRBJ2-5; TRBD2 is a possible D gene (6 bases). With 6 bases removed from V and 3 bases from J, the gap between germline ends came to 9 bases. CDR1 is SGHNT and CDR2 is YYREEE in the germline V gene (reference sequence). This CDR3 is 12 amino acids long. CDR3 sequence (DNA): TGTGCCAGCACCTCGGGGGAAGAGACCCAGTACTTC. Protein sequence: CASTSGEETQYF.

The V call is TRBV5-4, the J call TRBJ2-3; D uncertain. The V gene's germline CDR1 is SGHNT and CDR2 YYREEE (reference sequence). V was pared by 2 bases and J by 1 base, with 11 bases between. The CDR3 has 15 residues. The CDR3 loop reads CASSFRELGTDTQYF. The DNA for the CDR3 is TGTGCCAGCAGCTTCCGAGAGCTTGGCACAGATACGCAGTATTTT.

V and J are TRBV5-6 and TRBJ1-2; D is ambiguous. Trimming removed 4 bases at V and 2 bases at J, with 21 bases between. Per the germline V gene, CDR1 is SGHDT and CDR2 is YYEEEE. The CDR3 covers 17 residues. The CDR3 DNA sequence: TGTGCCAGCAGCCGACCCGCTTACAGAGACCCGAACTATGGCTACACCTTC. It encodes CASSRPAYRDPNYGYTF.

The chain uses TRBV5-4 and TRBJ2-5, with 9 positions matching TRBD1. This CDR3 spans 14 amino acids. With V trimmed by 4 bases and J by 2 bases, 3 bases remained unmatched. Germline V gives CDR1 SGHNT, CDR2 YYREEE (reference sequence). This CDR3 is CASSKDRGQETQYF. Here the CDR3 DNA reads TGTGCCAGCAGCAAGGACAGGGGACAAGAGACCCAGTACTTC.

A few counts support this clone. This chain links TRBV7-2 with TRBJ1-1; the match to TRBD1 covers 9 bases. The length of the CDR3 is 19 residues. Germline CDR1 and CDR2: SGHTA and FQGNSA. The V segment lost 5 bases and the J segment 2 bases; nucleotides outside the gene matches: 18. The CDR3: CASSPQNRGRFRVNTEAFF. The CDR3 DNA follows: TGTGCCAGCAGCCCCCAGAACAGGGGGCGTTTTAGGGTCAACACTGAAGCTTTCTTT.

The rearrangement joins TRBV5-4 to TRBJ2-5, with 7 bases lining up with TRBD2. The germline CDR1 and CDR2 sequences are SGHNT and YYREEE (reference sequence). CDR3 length equals 17 residues. V shed 0 bases, J shed 0 bases, and the junction held 8 bases outside the gene matches. The CDR3 region is CASSLAAGVEYQETQYF. CDR3 DNA sequence: TGTGCCAGCAGCTTGGCGGCGGGAGTCGAGTACCAAGAGACCCAGTACTTC.

The V gene is TRBV5-4, the J gene TRBJ1-1, with a possible D match to TRBD1 (5 bases). The CDR3 totals 14 residues. V lost 1 base to trimming and J lost 7 bases, with 14 bases between them. CDR1 and CDR2 (germline): SGHNT, YYREEE (reference sequence). Written as DNA, the CDR3 is TGTGCCAGCAGCTTGTCGGGGGGTGTAAATGAAGCTTTCTTT. It specifies CASSLSGGVNEAFF.

J is TRBJ1-1 and V is TRBV11-2; 7 nucleotides agree with TRBD1. J lost 7 bases, V lost 5 bases, and 7 bases had no gene match. CDR1 SGHAT and CDR2 FQNNGV come from the germline V gene. This CDR3 contains 13 residues. The CDR3: CASSLTGVGEAFF. DNA of the CDR3: TGTGCCAGCAGCCTTACAGGGGTTGGTGAAGCTTTCTTT.

The chain couples TRBV19 to TRBJ1-2, with 8 positions matching TRBD1. The CDR3 has 13 amino acids. Germline V gives CDR1 LNHDA, CDR2 SQIVND (reference sequence). V lost 7 bases to trimming and J lost 5 bases; unmatched junction nucleotides: 6. CDR3 in DNA: TGTGCCAGTATGCCCAGGGGGCTTTATGGCTACACCTTC. It is translated as CASMPRGLYGYTF.

The CDR3 is CASSPRNRGSNTEAFF. For the CDR3, the DNA is TGTGCCAGCAGCCCGCGCAACAGGGGCTCCAACACTGAAGCTTTCTTT. The chain carries TRBV7-9 and TRBJ1-1; the match to TRBD1 covers 7 bases. V was pared by 5 bases and J by 2 bases, with 11 bases of the junction left unmatched. Germline CDR1 and CDR2: SEHNR and FQNEAQ (reference sequence). The CDR3 has 16 residues.

V is TRBV27 and J is TRBJ2-6; D ambiguous. This CDR3 is built from 15 residues. Germline V gene data show CDR1 as MNHEY and CDR2 as SMNVEV (reference sequence). Trimming removed 4 bases from V and 0 bases from J, with 7 bases in between. The CDR3 bases are TGTGCCAGCAGTTGGGCCTACTCTGGGGCCAACGTCCTGACTTTC. Amino acid sequence: CASSWAYSGANVLTF.

The chain couples TRBV6-5 to TRBJ2-1; a weak D match, TRBD1 (5 bases). Germline lookup yields CDR1 MNHEY and CDR2 SVGAGI. The length of the CDR3 is 14 residues. Trimming removed 6 bases from V and 4 bases from J, with 13 bases in between. CDR3 protein: CASSSRPGYNEQFF. DNA for the CDR3: TGTGCCAGCAGCTCCCGTCCAGGGTACAATGAGCAGTTCTTC.

This clone was detected a few times. V gene TRBV6-5 combines with J gene TRBJ1-4, with unresolved D. Germline V gene data show CDR1 as MNHEY and CDR2 as SVGAGI. V dropped 8 bases and J dropped 5 bases, with 9 bases sitting between them. The CDR3 is made up of 12 amino acids. CDR3 region: CASANPNEKLFF. The CDR3 nucleotides are TGTGCCAGCGCGAATCCGAATGAAAAACTGTTTTTT.

V usage is TRBV28 and J usage is TRBJ1-4; a possible D gene is TRBD1 (5 bases). V lost 5 bases to trimming and J lost 0 bases, with 16 bases between them. CDR1 and CDR2 (germline): MDHEN, SYDVKM. This CDR3 is 17 amino acids long. In DNA form, the CDR3 reads TGTGCCAGCAGTGCGGGTTCGAGGGGTGCAACTAATGAAAAACTGTTTTTT. Protein: CASSAGSRGATNEKLFF.

The chain joins TRBV29-1 to TRBJ2-3, with no clear D. V lost 6 bases to trimming and J lost 6 bases, with 10 bases between them. Germline lookup yields CDR1 SQVTM and CDR2 ANQGSEA. The CDR3 is 11 residues long. In nucleotides, the CDR3 is TGCAGCGTCGCCCTTCGGGATACGCAGTATTTT. Amino acids: CSVALRDTQYF.

The V gene is TRBV2, the J gene TRBJ2-5, with D tentatively TRBD2 (7 bases). CDR1 and CDR2 from the germline V gene are SNHLY and FYNNEI. This CDR3 is 14 amino acids long. V shed 7 bases and J shed 4 bases, with 16 bases lying between them. The CDR3 DNA is TGTGCCAGCAAAGGGGGAGGGGTCCGAGAGACCCAGTACTTC. Amino acids: CASKGGGVRETQYF.

The CDR3, as DNA: TGTGCCAGCATGCAAGGAAGCAATCAGCCCCAGCATTTT. Translating it yields CASMQGSNQPQHF. This chain joins TRBV7-9 and TRBJ1-5, with D hard to call. The CDR3 has 13 residues. Trimming removed 7 bases at V and 1 base at J, with 8 bases between. Germline V CDR1 and CDR2: SEHNR, FQNEAQ (reference sequence).